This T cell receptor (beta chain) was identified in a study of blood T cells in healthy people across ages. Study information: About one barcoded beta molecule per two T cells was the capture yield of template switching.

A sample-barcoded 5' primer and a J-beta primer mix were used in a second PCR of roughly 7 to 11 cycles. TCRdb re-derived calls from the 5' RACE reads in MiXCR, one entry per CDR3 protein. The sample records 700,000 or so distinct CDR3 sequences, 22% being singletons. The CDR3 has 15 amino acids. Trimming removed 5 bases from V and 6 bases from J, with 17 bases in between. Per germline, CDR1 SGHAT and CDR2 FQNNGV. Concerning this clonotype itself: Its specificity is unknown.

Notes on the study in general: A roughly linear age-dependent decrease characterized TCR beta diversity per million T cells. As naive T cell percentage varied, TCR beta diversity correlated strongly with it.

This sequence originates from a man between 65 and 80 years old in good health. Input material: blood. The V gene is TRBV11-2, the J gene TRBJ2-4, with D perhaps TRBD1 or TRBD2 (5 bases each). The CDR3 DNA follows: TGTGCCAGCAGCCGAGAACGGGGTAGGGGAAACATTCAGTACTTC. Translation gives CASSRERGRGNIQYF.